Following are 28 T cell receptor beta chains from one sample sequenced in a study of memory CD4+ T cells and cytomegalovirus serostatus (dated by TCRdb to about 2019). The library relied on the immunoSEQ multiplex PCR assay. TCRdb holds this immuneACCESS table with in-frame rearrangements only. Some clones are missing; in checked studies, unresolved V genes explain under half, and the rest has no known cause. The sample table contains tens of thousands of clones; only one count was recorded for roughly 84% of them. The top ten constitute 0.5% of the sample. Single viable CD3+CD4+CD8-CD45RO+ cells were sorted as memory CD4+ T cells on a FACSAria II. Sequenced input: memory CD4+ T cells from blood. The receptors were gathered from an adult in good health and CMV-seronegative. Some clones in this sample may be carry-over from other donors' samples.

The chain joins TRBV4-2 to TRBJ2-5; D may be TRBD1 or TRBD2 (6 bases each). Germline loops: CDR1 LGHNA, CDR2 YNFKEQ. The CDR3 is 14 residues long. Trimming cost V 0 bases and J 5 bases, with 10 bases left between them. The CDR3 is CASSQELGGETQYF. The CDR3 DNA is TGTGCCAGCAGCCAAGAGCTAGGGGGGGAGACCCAGTACTTC.

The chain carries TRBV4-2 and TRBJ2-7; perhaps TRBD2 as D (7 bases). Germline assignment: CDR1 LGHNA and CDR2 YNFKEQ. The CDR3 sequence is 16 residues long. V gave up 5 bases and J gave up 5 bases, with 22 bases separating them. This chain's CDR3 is CASSRRIGGGIDEQYF. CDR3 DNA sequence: TGTGCCAGCAGCAGACGCATAGGGGGGGGTATCGACGAGCAGTACTTC.

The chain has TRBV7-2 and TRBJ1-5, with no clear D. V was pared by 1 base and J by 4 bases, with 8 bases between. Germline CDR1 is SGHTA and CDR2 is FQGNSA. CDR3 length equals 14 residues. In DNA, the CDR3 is TGTGCCAGCAGCTTAGTTCCGCAGAATCAGCCCCAGCATTTT. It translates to CASSLVPQNQPQHF.

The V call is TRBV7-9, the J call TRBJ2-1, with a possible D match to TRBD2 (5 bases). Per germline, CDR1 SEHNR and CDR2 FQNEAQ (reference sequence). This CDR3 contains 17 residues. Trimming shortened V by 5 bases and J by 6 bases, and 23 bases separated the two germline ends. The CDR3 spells CASSPLPTFGRANEQFF. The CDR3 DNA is TGTGCCAGCAGCCCTCTCCCAACTTTCGGGCGGGCCAATGAGCAGTTCTTC.

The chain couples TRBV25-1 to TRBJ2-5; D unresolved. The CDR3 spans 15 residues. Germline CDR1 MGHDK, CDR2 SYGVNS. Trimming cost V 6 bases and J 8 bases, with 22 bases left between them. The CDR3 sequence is CASSAQTSVERTQYF. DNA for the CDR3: TGTGCCAGCAGCGCCCAAACCTCAGTGGAACGTACCCAGTACTTC.

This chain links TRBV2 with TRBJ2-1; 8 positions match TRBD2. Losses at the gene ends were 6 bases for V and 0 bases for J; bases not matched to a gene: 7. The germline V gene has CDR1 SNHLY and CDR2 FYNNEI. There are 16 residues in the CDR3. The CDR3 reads CASSGAGGDSYNEQFF. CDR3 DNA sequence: TGTGCCAGCAGCGGGGCGGGAGGAGACTCCTACAATGAGCAGTTCTTC.

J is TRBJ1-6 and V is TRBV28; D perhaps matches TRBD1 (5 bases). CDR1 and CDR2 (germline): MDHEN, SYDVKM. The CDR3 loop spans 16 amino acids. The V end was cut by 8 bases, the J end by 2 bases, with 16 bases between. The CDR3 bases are TGTGCCAGCGGGGCAGATGGCATAACCTATAATTCACCCCTCCACTTT. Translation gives CASGADGITYNSPLHF.

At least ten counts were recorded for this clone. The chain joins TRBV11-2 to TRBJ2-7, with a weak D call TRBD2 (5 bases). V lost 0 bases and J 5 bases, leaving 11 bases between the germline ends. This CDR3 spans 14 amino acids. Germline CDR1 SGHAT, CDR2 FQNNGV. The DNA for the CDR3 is TGTGCCAGCAGCTTAGATCGGGGAAGCGACGAGCAGTACTTC. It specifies CASSLDRGSDEQYF.

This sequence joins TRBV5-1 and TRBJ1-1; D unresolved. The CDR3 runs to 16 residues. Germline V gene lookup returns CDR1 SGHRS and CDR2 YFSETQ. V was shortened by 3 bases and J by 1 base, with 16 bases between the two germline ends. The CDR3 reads CASSWVLDGPNTEAFF. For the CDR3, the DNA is TGCGCCAGCAGCTGGGTACTCGACGGGCCGAACACTGAAGCTTTCTTT.

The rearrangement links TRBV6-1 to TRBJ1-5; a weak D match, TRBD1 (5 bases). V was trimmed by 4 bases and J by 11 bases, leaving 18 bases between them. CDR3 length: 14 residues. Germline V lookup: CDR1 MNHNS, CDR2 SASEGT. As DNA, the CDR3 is TGTGCCAGCAGTGGAGTAATGGGTGGGGGAGCCCAGCATTTT. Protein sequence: CASSGVMGGGAQHF.

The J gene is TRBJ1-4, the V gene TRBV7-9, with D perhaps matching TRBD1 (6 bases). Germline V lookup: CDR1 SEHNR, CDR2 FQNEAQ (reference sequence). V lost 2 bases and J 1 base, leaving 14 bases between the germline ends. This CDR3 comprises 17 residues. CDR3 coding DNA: TGTGCCAGCAGCTTAAAAAGACCACAGGGAACTAATGAAAAACTGTTTTTT. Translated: CASSLKRPQGTNEKLFF.

As DNA, the CDR3 is TGTGCCAGCATATCCGGGACAGTCTCCTACGAGCAGTACTTC. Its translation is CASISGTVSYEQYF. The V gene is TRBV6-1, the J gene TRBJ2-7; 7 nucleotides align to TRBD1. The CDR3 covers 14 residues. V dropped 7 bases and J dropped 0; count of bases not matched to a gene: 6. Per germline, CDR1 MNHNS and CDR2 SASEGT.

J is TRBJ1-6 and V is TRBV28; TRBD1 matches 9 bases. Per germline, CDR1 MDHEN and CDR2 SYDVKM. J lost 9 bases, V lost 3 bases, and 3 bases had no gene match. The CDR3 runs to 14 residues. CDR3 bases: TGTGCCAGCAGTTTGGGACAGGGTGGTTCACCCCTCCACTTT. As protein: CASSLGQGGSPLHF. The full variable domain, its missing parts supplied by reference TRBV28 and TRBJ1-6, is DVKVTQSSRYLVKRTGEKVFLECVQDMDHENMFWYRQDPGLGLRLIYFSYDVKMKEKGDIPEGYSVSREKKERFSLILESASTNQTSMYLCASSLGQGGSPLHFGNGTRLTVT.

CDR3 sequence: CASSEEGRDSYEQYF. Written as DNA, the CDR3 is TGTGCCAGCAGTGAAGAGGGTCGGGACAGCTACGAGCAGTACTTC. The chain combines TRBV6-1 with TRBJ2-7; 7 nucleotides agree with TRBD1. Losses at the gene ends were 1 base for V and 3 bases for J; bases not matched to a gene: 6. CDR1 is MNHNS, CDR2 SASEGT, per germline. This CDR3 is built from 15 residues.

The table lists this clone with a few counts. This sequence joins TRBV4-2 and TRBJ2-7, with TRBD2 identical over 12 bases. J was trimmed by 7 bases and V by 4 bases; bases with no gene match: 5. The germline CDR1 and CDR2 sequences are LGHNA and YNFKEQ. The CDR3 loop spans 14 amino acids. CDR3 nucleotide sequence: TGTGCCAGCAGCCCTAGCGGGAGGGCCGGGGAGCAGTACTTC. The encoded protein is CASSPSGRAGEQYF.

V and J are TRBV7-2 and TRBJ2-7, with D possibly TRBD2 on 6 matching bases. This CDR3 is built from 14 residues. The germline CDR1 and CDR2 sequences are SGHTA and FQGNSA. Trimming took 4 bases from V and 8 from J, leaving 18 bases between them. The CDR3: CASSSSRTILKQYF. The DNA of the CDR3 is TGTGCCAGCAGCTCCAGTCGGACTATTCTGAAGCAGTACTTC.

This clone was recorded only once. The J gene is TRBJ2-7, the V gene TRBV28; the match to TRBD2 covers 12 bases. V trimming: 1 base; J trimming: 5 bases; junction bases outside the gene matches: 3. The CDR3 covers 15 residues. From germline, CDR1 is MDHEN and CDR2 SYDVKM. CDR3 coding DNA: TGTGCCAGCAGTTTATCGACTAGCGGGAGAGACGAGCAGTACTTC. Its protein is CASSLSTSGRDEQYF.

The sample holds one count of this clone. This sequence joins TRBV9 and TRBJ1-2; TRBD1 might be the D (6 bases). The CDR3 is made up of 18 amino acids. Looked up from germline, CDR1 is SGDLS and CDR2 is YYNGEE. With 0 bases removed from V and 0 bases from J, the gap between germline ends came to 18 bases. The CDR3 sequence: CASSVEGVRGSSNYGYTF. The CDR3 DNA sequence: TGTGCCAGCAGCGTAGAGGGGGTCAGGGGTTCCTCTAACTATGGCTACACCTTC.

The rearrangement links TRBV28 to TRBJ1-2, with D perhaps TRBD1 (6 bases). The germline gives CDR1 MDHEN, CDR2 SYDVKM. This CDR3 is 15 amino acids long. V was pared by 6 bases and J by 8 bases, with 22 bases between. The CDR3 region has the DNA TGTGCCAGCAGCTCAATGATGATACAGGGTTGGGGCTACACCTTC. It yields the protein CASSSMMIQGWGYTF.

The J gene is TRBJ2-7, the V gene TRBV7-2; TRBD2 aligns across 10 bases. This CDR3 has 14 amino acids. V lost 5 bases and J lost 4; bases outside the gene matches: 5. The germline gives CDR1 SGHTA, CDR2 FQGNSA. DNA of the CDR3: TGTGCCAGCAGCCTGGGACTAGCGATATACGAGCAGTACTTC. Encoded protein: CASSLGLAIYEQYF.

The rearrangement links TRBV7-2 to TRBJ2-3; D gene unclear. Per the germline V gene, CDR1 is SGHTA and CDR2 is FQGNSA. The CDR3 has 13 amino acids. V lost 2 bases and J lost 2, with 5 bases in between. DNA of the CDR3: TGTGCCAGCAGCTTACTCCCCACAGATACGCAGTATTTT. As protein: CASSLLPTDTQYF.

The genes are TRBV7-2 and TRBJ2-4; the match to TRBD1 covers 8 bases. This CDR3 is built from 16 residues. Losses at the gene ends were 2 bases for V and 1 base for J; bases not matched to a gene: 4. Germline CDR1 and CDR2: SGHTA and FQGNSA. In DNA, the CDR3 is TGTGCCAGCAGCTTAACCCGGGACAGGGCCAAAAACATTCAGTACTTC. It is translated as CASSLTRDRAKNIQYF.

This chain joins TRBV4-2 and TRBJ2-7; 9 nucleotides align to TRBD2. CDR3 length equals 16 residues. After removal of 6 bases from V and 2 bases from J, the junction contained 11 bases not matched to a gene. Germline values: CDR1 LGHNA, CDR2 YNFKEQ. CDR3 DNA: TGTGCCAGCAGTGAGAGGCGAAGCGGGAGGACCTACGAGCAGTACTTC. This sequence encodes CASSERRSGRTYEQYF.

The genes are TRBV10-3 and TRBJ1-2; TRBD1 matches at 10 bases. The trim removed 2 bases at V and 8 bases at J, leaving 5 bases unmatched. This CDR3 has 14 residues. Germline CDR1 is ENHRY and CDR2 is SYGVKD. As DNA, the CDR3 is TGTGCCATCAGTGAGGGGACAGGGGCTTCCGGCTACACCTTC. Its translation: CAISEGTGASGYTF.

The CDR3 bases are TGTGCCAGCAGCCAAGTTGGGGCTACATCTGGAAACACCATATATTTT. Protein product: CASSQVGATSGNTIYF. The chain is built from TRBV14 and TRBJ1-3, with D possibly matching TRBD1 (5 bases). The CDR3 is made up of 16 amino acids. The germline CDR1 and CDR2 sequences are SGHDN and FVKESK. V lost 1 base to trimming and J lost 1 base, with 11 bases between them.

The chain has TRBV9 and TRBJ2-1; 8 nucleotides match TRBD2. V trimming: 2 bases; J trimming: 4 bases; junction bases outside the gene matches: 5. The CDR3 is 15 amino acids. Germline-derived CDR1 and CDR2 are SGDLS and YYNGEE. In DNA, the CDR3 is TGTGCCAGCAGCGTGCTGGGCGGGGGGTACAATGAGCAGTTCTTC. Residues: CASSVLGGGYNEQFF.

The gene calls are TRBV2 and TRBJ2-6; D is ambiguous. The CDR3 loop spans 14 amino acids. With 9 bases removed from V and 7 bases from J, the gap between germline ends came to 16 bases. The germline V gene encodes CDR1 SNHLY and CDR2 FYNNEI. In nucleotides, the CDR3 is TGTGCCAGGGCGTCTTGGCAGGCCGCCAACGTCCTGACTTTC. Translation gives CARASWQAANVLTF.

The CDR3 region is CASSSFGSGIGDTQYF. CDR3 DNA: TGCGCCAGCAGCTCCTTCGGCAGCGGGATCGGAGATACGCAGTATTTT. The chain is built from TRBV4-3 and TRBJ2-3; TRBD2 aligns across 7 bases. CDR1 and CDR2 (germline): LGHNA, YSLEER. The CDR3 has 16 residues. The V and J ends lost 5 bases and 5 bases, in that order; junction bases with no gene match: 13.